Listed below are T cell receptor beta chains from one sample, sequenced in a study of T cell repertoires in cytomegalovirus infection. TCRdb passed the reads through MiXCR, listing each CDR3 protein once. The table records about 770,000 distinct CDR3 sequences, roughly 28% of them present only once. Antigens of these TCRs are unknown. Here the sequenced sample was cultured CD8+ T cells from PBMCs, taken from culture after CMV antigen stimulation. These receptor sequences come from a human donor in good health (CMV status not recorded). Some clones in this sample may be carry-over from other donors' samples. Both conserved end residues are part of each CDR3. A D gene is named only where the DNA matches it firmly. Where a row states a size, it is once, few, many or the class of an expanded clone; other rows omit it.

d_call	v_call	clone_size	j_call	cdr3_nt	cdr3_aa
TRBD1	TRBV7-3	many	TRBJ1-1	TGTGCCAGCAGCCTTGGGACAGGGAGAAACACTGAAGCTTTCTTT	CASSLGTGRNTEAFF
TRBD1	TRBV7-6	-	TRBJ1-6	TGTGCCAGCAGCGACCGGGACAGCAATTCACCCCTCCACTTT	CASSDRDSNSPLHF
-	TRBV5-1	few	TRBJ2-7	TGCGCCAGCAGCTGGGGGGGACAAGGCGAGCAGTACTTC	CASSWGGQGEQYF
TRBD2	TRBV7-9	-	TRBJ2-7	TGTGCCAGCAGCTTAAGCGGGGCTGGTCCCTACGAGCAGTACTTC	CASSLSGAGPYEQYF
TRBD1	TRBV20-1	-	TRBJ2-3	TGCAGTGCTAGAGCCCTTTCTGCCGGGACAGATTTACCTTACACAGATACGCAGTATTTT	CSARALSAGTDLPYTDTQYF
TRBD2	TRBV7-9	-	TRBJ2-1	TGTGCCAGCAGCTTAGACTGGGCTAGCGGGGGAGAAAGCTCCTACAATGAGCAGTTCTTC	CASSLDWASGGESSYNEQFF
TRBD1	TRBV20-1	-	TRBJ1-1	TGCAGTGGAAGGGGGCTCAGGACTGAAGCTTTCTTT	CSGRGLRTEAFF
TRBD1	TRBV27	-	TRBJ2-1	TGTGCCAGCAGTCTCTCCGGGACAGGACTCTACAATGAGCAGTTCTTC	CASSLSGTGLYNEQFF
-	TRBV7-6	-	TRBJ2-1	TGTGCTAGCACAGGGCGGAATGAGCAGTTCTTC	CASTGRNEQFF
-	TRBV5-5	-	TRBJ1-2	TGTGCCAGCAGCAAACCCGGGCAGGAAGGCTACACCTTC	CASSKPGQEGYTF
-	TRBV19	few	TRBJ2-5	TGTGCCAGTAGTATACGGGACACAGTCCAAGAGACCCAGTACTTC	CASSIRDTVQETQYF
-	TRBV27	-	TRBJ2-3	TGTGCCAGCAGAGGGATATCAGATACGCAGTATTTT	CASRGISDTQYF
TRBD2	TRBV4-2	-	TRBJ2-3	TGTGCCAGCAGTAAGGCTAGCGGGGGATATACGCAGTATTTT	CASSKASGGYTQYF
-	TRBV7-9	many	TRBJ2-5	TGTGCCAGCAGGGCCCCGCGAGGGGGGACCCAGTACTTC	CASRAPRGGTQYF
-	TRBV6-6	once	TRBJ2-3	TGTGCCAGCAGTACAGGGTTCACAGATACGCAGTATTTT	CASSTGFTDTQYF